This T cell receptor beta chain appears in the sequencing data of a study of high-grade serous ovarian cancer treatment subgroups. Study-wide context: Samples averaged roughly 15,000 reads and about 7,100 unique TCR beta rearrangements.

V lost 4 bases and J lost 9; bases outside the gene matches: 12. The CDR3 is 15 amino acids. The V gene's germline CDR1 is SGDLS and CDR2 YYNGEE. This table comes from immunoSEQ multiplex PCR, and its TCRdb copy is limited to in-frame clones, with some not included. The sample carries about 36,000 clones, about four fifths recorded once. Study-wide results and caveats: Clonal relatedness tracked neoantigen level, and by trend copy number and mutation load. Different patients shared almost no repertoire; same-patient tumors shared about 0.1 to 0.8.

Tumor samples were obtained before definitive surgery or chemotherapy. A note on this clone: The target antigen is unknown.

The chain employs TRBV9 and TRBJ2-1, with TRBD2 identical over 8 bases. This TCR was sampled from a human donor with high-grade serous ovarian cancer. The sample was tumor tissue. In nucleotides, the CDR3 is TGTGCCAGCAGCCCTCACCTGCAGCGGGGGTTTGAGCAGTTCTTC. Protein: CASSPHLQRGFEQFF.